The 13 T cell receptor beta chains below were found in one sample sequenced in a study of chemoradiotherapy in HPV16-positive cancers (dated 2022 in TCRdb). Libraries were prepared through the immunoSEQ multiplex PCR assay. The table was pulled from immuneACCESS by TCRdb, which kept in-frame rearrangements only. Such tables lose some clones; where checked, under half of the loss comes from unresolved V genes, and the rest has no known cause. The sample table contains fewer than 6,000 clones; only one count was recorded for over 60% of them. Of the sample, over 15% falls within the top ten clones. Sequencing used tumor tissue, obtained from a patient who underwent chemoradiotherapy. These receptors were obtained from a human donor with HPV-associated anogenital cancer.

The chain joins TRBV19 to TRBJ1-5; D ambiguous. From germline, CDR1 is LNHDA and CDR2 SQIVND (reference sequence). The V gene lost 3 bases and the J gene lost 2 bases, with 14 bases spanning the gap. The CDR3 has 16 residues. The CDR3 DNA is TGTGCCAGTAGTATTAGCCGGCAAGCCCGCAATCAGCCCCAGCATTTT. It codes for CASSISRQARNQPQHF.

The chain recombines TRBV5-1 with TRBJ2-2, with D perhaps being TRBD1 or TRBD2 (5 bases each). The CDR3 has 17 amino acids. CDR1 and CDR2 (germline): SGHRS, YFSETQ. Trimming shortened V by 0 bases and J by 1 base, and 13 bases separated the two germline ends. In DNA, the CDR3 is TGCGCCAGCAGCTTGGCCAAAACAGGAGGGAACACCGGGGAGCTGTTTTTT. It encodes CASSLAKTGGNTGELFF. The full variable domain, completed using reference TRBV5-1 and TRBJ2-2, is KAGVTQTPRYLIKTRGQQVTLSCSPISGHRSVSWYQQTPGQGLQFLFEYFSETQRNKGNFPGRFSGRQFSNSRSEMNVSTLELGDSALYLCASSLAKTGGNTGELFFGEGSRLTVL.

This clone was observed a few times. The J gene is TRBJ1-2, the V gene TRBV29-1, with TRBD1 matching over 7 bases. J gave up 5 bases and V 7 bases, and 16 bases lay outside the gene matches. The CDR3 contains 15 residues. Looked up from germline, CDR1 is SQVTM and CDR2 is ANQGSEA. The CDR3 coding sequence is TGCAGCGCTATACTCGAGGGGGCTCCAGGATATGGCTACACCTTC. Its protein is CSAILEGAPGYGYTF.

The table lists this clone with a few counts. This chain connects TRBV5-6 to TRBJ2-3; TRBD2 matches 7 bases. V was clipped by 3 bases and J by 4 bases; unmatched bases: 2. Germline V gene lookup returns CDR1 SGHDT and CDR2 YYEEEE. The CDR3 spans 13 residues. The CDR3 DNA reads TGTGCCAGCAGCTGGGGGGGAGCAGATACGCAGTATTTT. As protein: CASSWGGADTQYF. The variable domain in full, completed from reference TRBV5-6 and TRBJ2-3, reads DAGVTQSPTHLIKTRGQQVTLRCSPKSGHDTVSWYQQALGQGPQFIFQYYEEEERQRGNFPDRFSGHQFPNYSSELNVNALLLGDSALYLCASSWGGADTQYFGPGTRLTVL.

This chain connects TRBV6-5 to TRBJ2-5; 12 bases match TRBD1. This CDR3 has 16 amino acids. Trimming at V came to 2 bases and at J to 5 bases, leaving 6 bases not matched to a gene. Germline values: CDR1 MNHEY, CDR2 SVGAGI. CDR3 coding DNA: TGTGCCAGCAGTTACACAACCGGGACAGGGGGCGAGACCCAGTACTTC. Translated: CASSYTTGTGGETQYF.

Regarding this clone: No conserved phenylalanine or tryptophan is present at the end of the CDR3, so a read error is the likely explanation. This chain links TRBV30 with TRBJ1-2; D uncertain. The length of the CDR3 is 14 residues. Germline V gene data show CDR1 as GTSNPN and CDR2 as SVGIG (reference sequence). Trimming removed 1 base from V and 3 bases from J, with 12 bases in between. The CDR3: CAWSGSGRYYGYTL. CDR3 DNA: TGTGCCTGGAGTGGCTCGGGCCGCTACTATGGCTACACCCTC.

The J gene is TRBJ2-7, the V gene TRBV6-5; 7 bases match TRBD1. The CDR3 runs 15 residues. Germline values: CDR1 MNHEY, CDR2 SVGAGI. Germline trimming cut 6 bases from V and 1 base from J; bases unmatched to any gene: 9. This CDR3 is CASSLSGTESYEQYF. DNA of the CDR3: TGTGCCAGCAGCTTGTCCGGGACAGAGTCCTACGAGCAGTACTTC.

J is TRBJ2-5 and V is TRBV9; D may be TRBD2 (6 bases). The V and J ends lost 2 bases and 2 bases respectively, with 10 bases between them. The germline V gene has CDR1 SGDLS and CDR2 YYNGEE. This CDR3 is built from 14 residues. The CDR3 here is CASSVGGEQETQYF. In DNA form, the CDR3 reads TGTGCCAGCAGCGTCGGGGGAGAACAAGAGACCCAGTACTTC.

The chain has TRBV28 and TRBJ2-7; no clear D. Trimming shortened V by 6 bases and J by 3 bases, and 12 bases separated the two germline ends. This CDR3 region has 13 residues. Looked up from germline, CDR1 is MDHEN and CDR2 is SYDVKM. This CDR3 is CASSSSTLYEQYF. The DNA for the CDR3 is TGTGCCAGCAGCTCTAGTACGCTCTACGAGCAGTACTTC.

This sequence joins TRBV19 and TRBJ2-5; tentatively, D is TRBD1 or TRBD2 (5 bases each). The germline V gene encodes CDR1 LNHDA and CDR2 SQIVND (reference sequence). The CDR3 spans 15 residues. V was shortened by 2 bases and J by 7 bases, with 17 bases between the two germline ends. The CDR3 reads CASSIWGSPSGTQYF. The CDR3 DNA reads as TGTGCCAGTAGTATATGGGGCAGCCCCAGCGGGACCCAGTACTTC.

CDR3 DNA sequence: TGCGCCAGCAGCTTGATTCCCTCCGGGACAAAAAATGGCTACACCTTC. Its protein product is CASSLIPSGTKNGYTF. V is TRBV5-1 and J is TRBJ1-2; D may be TRBD1 (6 bases). V lost 1 base and J 6 bases, leaving 19 bases between the germline ends. The V gene's germline CDR1 is SGHRS and CDR2 YFSETQ. There are 16 residues in the CDR3. The full variable domain, rest sourced from reference TRBV5-1 and TRBJ1-2, is KAGVTQTPRYLIKTRGQQVTLSCSPISGHRSVSWYQQTPGQGLQFLFEYFSETQRNKGNFPGRFSGRQFSNSRSEMNVSTLELGDSALYLCASSLIPSGTKNGYTFGSGTRLTVV.

J is TRBJ2-2 and V is TRBV10-3; D may be TRBD1 (6 bases). Trimming left V 4 bases short and J 0 bases short, with 12 bases between. The germline gives CDR1 ENHRY, CDR2 SYGVKD. The CDR3 contains 16 residues. CDR3 sequence reads: CAISVAGAPNTGELFF. The CDR3 DNA follows: TGTGCCATCAGTGTCGCAGGGGCTCCGAACACCGGGGAGCTGTTTTTT.

The DNA of the CDR3 is TGCGCCAGCAGTGCTAGGGGCACAGATACGCAGTATTTT. The encoded protein is CASSARGTDTQYF. V gene TRBV10-1 combines with J gene TRBJ2-3; D not resolved. The CDR3 has 13 amino acids. Germline V lookup: CDR1 WNHNN, CDR2 SYGVQD (reference sequence). V lost 4 bases to trimming and J lost 1 base, with 6 bases between them.